The next 16 T cell receptor beta chains were all read from a single sample in a study of cytomegalovirus exposure and HLA in healthy donors. The PCR was carried out with 60 Vbeta primers and 13 Jbeta primers. Profiling relied on immunoSEQ multiplex PCR, and the TCRdb table lists in-frame clones only, not all of them. Found here are approximately 150,000 clones, almost 85% of them singletons; the top ten hold more than 2.5%. The sequenced sample was PBMCs. These receptors were taken from a man aged 18-30 years in good health and CMV-seropositive.

V is TRBV27 and J is TRBJ2-5, with D tentatively TRBD1 (5 bases). Deletions cut 5 bases from V and 2 bases from J, with 12 bases between. CDR3 size: 14 residues. Germline CDR1 MNHEY, CDR2 SMNVEV (reference sequence). The CDR3 loop is CASSAQGFQETQYF. The CDR3, as DNA: TGTGCCAGCAGTGCTCAGGGATTTCAAGAGACCCAGTACTTC.

V is TRBV23-1 and J is TRBJ2-1, with TRBD1 as a possible D gene (5 bases). TRBV23-1 is noted as an ORF with a role that remains uncertain. The CDR3 is 13 amino acids. V was trimmed by 0 bases and J by 6 bases, leaving 6 bases between them. The CDR3 bases are TGCGCCAGCAGTCAATCCGACAGCAATGAGCAGTTCTTC. Protein: CASSQSDSNEQFF.

The chain carries TRBV27 and TRBJ2-1; D unclear. CDR1 is MNHEY and CDR2 is SMNVEV in the germline V gene (reference sequence). The CDR3 extends over 12 amino acids. Trimming pared 6 bases from V and 7 bases from J, leaving 10 bases between. This chain's CDR3 is CASSWKANEQFF. As DNA, the CDR3 is TGTGCCAGCAGCTGGAAAGCGAATGAGCAGTTCTTC.

The chain carries TRBV5-1 and TRBJ1-5; 7 nucleotides match TRBD1. CDR1 SGHRS and CDR2 YFSETQ come from the germline V gene. The CDR3 has 14 amino acids. V was pared by 4 bases and J by 4 bases, with 5 bases of the junction left unmatched. CDR3 amino acids: CASSLGQINQPQHF. In nucleotides, the CDR3 is TGCGCCAGCAGCCTGGGACAGATAAATCAGCCCCAGCATTTT. Combining the CDR3 with reference TRBV5-1 and TRBJ1-5 gives the whole variable domain KAGVTQTPRYLIKTRGQQVTLSCSPISGHRSVSWYQQTPGQGLQFLFEYFSETQRNKGNFPGRFSGRQFSNSRSEMNVSTLELGDSALYLCASSLGQINQPQHFGDGTRLSIL.

This chain links TRBV10-1 with TRBJ1-1; 12 bases agree with TRBD1. From germline, CDR1 is WNHNN and CDR2 SYGVQD (reference sequence). The CDR3 totals 14 residues. After removal of 3 bases from V and 6 bases from J, the junction contained 2 bases not matched to a gene. This CDR3 is CASSEGTGGSEAFF. CDR3 bases: TGCGCCAGCAGTGAAGGGACAGGGGGCTCTGAAGCTTTCTTT.

The gene calls are TRBV6-5 and TRBJ1-1; D possibly corresponds to TRBD1 (5 bases). V lost 3 bases to trimming and J lost 3 bases, with 11 bases between them. CDR1 and CDR2 (germline): MNHEY, SVGAGI. This CDR3 has 14 amino acids. The CDR3 loop is CASSYTDSYTEAFF. As DNA, the CDR3 is TGTGCCAGCAGTTATACAGACAGTTACACTGAAGCTTTCTTT.

This chain links TRBV29-1 with TRBJ1-4; TRBD1 might be the D (5 bases). V dropped 5 bases and J dropped 1 base, with 14 bases sitting between them. Looked up from germline, CDR1 is SQVTM and CDR2 is ANQGSEA. This CDR3 has 15 amino acids. The CDR3 DNA follows: TGCAGCGTTTCACCCAGAACAGGAACTAATGAAAAACTGTTTTTT. This gives the protein CSVSPRTGTNEKLFF.

In its sample, this clone was seen a few times. This chain links TRBV27 with TRBJ1-1; TRBD1 matches at 10 bases. Unmatched junction bases numbered 7, after V lost 5 bases and J lost 4 bases. The CDR3 sequence is 15 residues long. Germline lookup yields CDR1 MNHEY and CDR2 SMNVEV (reference sequence). In nucleotides, the CDR3 is TGTGCCAGCAGTCTAGGGACAGGGGTGACCACTGAAGCTTTCTTT. Protein sequence: CASSLGTGVTTEAFF.

This clone has just one count. V is TRBV7-2 and J is TRBJ2-7; 7 bases align to TRBD2. The CDR3 is made up of 15 amino acids. The J segment lost 4 bases and the V segment lost 5 bases, leaving 11 bases of the junction unmatched. Germline V gene sequence: CDR1 SGHTA, CDR2 FQGNSA. The CDR3 sequence: CASSPLAGVEYEQYF. DNA of the CDR3: TGTGCCAGCAGCCCTCTGGCGGGAGTGGAATACGAGCAGTACTTC. The full variable domain, with the rest looked up from reference TRBV7-2 and TRBJ2-7, is GAGVSQSPSNKVTEKGKDVELRCDPISGHTALYWYRQSLGQGLEFLIYFQGNSAPDKSGLPSDRFSAERTGGSVSTLTIQRTQQEDSAVYLCASSPLAGVEYEQYFGPGTRLTVT.

The chain uses TRBV30 and TRBJ1-2; D perhaps matches TRBD1 (5 bases). Germline assignment: CDR1 GTSNPN and CDR2 SVGIG (reference sequence). The CDR3 consists of 14 residues. Trimming took off 2 bases at V and 4 bases at J, with 14 bases between the two ends. CDR3 residues: CAWSQGGVAYGYTF. CDR3 nucleotides: TGTGCCTGGAGTCAGGGAGGGGTAGCCTATGGCTACACCTTC.

The sample holds one count of this clone. The chain recombines TRBV5-4 with TRBJ1-3; perhaps TRBD1 as D (6 bases). Germline assignment: CDR1 SGHNT and CDR2 YYREEE (reference sequence). V was clipped by 3 bases and J by 0 bases, with 13 bases between them. The length of the CDR3 is 16 residues. The CDR3: CASSSRGQDSGNTIYF. DNA for the CDR3: TGTGCCAGCAGCTCCCGGGGACAAGACTCTGGAAACACCATATATTTT.

The rearrangement uses TRBV6-6 and TRBJ1-1; TRBD1 aligns across 9 bases. Germline loops: CDR1 MNHNY, CDR2 SVGAGI (reference sequence). The CDR3 spans 13 residues. V lost 6 bases, J lost 7 bases, and 6 bases stayed unmatched. CDR3 bases: TGTGCCAGCAGGCACCCGGGACAGGGTGAAGCTTTCTTT. Translation: CASRHPGQGEAFF.

This sequence joins TRBV5-1 and TRBJ2-7, with D perhaps matching TRBD2 (5 bases). This CDR3 comprises 14 residues. V lost 2 bases and J lost 0, with 9 bases in between. Germline V CDR1 and CDR2: SGHRS, YFSETQ. The chain's CDR3 is CASSFGRDSYEQYF. Written as DNA, the CDR3 is TGCGCCAGCAGCTTCGGACGGGACTCCTACGAGCAGTACTTC. The full variable domain, its missing parts supplied by reference TRBV5-1 and TRBJ2-7, is KAGVTQTPRYLIKTRGQQVTLSCSPISGHRSVSWYQQTPGQGLQFLFEYFSETQRNKGNFPGRFSGRQFSNSRSEMNVSTLELGDSALYLCASSFGRDSYEQYFGPGTRLTVT.

V is TRBV27 and J is TRBJ2-7, with D tentatively TRBD1 (5 bases). The germline V gene has CDR1 MNHEY and CDR2 SMNVEV (reference sequence). Trimming pared 4 bases from V and 6 bases from J, leaving 22 bases between. The CDR3 extends over 16 amino acids. CDR3: CASSSIHQGRSLEQYF. In DNA, the CDR3 is TGTGCCAGCAGTTCCATACACCAGGGTCGTTCGCTCGAGCAGTACTTC.

The rearrangement uses TRBV2 and TRBJ1-1; D gene uncertain. V gave up 8 bases and J gave up 11 bases, with 24 bases separating them. Germline CDR1 reads SNHLY; CDR2 reads FYNNEI. The CDR3 spans 14 residues. CDR3 region: CASVSRRSLHGAFF. The CDR3 DNA is TGTGCCAGCGTGTCCCGGAGGAGCCTCCATGGGGCTTTCTTT.

The chain employs TRBV29-1 and TRBJ2-1, with 8 bases lining up with TRBD2. The CDR3 contains 13 residues. Germline V CDR1 and CDR2: SQVTM, ANQGSEA. J lost 8 bases, V lost 3 bases, and 6 bases had no gene match. CDR3 nucleotide sequence: TGCAGCGTTGATCCCGCGGGGGGTGATGAGCAGTTCTTC. Amino acid sequence: CSVDPAGGDEQFF.